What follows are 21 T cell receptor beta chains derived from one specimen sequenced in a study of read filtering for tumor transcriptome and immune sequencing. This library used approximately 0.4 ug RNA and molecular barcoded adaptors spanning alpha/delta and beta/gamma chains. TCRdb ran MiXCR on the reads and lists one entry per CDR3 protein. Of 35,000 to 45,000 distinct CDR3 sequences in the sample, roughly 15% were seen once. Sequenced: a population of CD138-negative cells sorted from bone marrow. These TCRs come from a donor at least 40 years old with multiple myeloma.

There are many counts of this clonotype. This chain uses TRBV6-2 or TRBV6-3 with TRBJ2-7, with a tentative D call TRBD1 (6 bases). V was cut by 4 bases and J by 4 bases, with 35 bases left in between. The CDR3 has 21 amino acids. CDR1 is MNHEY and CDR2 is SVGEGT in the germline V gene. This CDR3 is CASSSQPGIPGHRPNYYEQYF. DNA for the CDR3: TGTGCCAGCAGTTCCCAACCAGGGATCCCGGGACACCGTCCAAATTATTACGAGCAGTACTTC.

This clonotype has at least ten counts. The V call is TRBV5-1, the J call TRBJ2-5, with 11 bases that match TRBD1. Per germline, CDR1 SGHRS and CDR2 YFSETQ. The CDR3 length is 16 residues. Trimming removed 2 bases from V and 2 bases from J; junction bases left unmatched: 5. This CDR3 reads CASSLGQGADQETQYF. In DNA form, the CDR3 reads TGCGCCAGCAGCTTAGGACAGGGGGCGGATCAAGAGACCCAGTACTTC.

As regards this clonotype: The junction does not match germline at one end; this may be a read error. The CDR3 protein is CASSSIQGRTCNEQFF. The CDR3 coding sequence is TGTGCCAGCAGCTCCATTCAGGGACGCACCTGCAATGAGCAGTTTTTC. The chain employs TRBV7-9 and TRBJ2-1; D may correspond to TRBD1 or TRBD2 (5 bases each). Germline loops: CDR1 SEHNR, CDR2 FQNEAQ (reference sequence). The CDR3 covers 16 residues.

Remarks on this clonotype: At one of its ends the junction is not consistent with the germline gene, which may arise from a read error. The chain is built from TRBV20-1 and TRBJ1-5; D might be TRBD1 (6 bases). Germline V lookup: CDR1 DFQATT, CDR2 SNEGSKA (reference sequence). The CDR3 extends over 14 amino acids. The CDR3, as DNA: TGCAGTGCTTCACAGGGTTACAGCAATCAGCCCCAGCGTTTT. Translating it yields CSASQGYSNQPQRF.

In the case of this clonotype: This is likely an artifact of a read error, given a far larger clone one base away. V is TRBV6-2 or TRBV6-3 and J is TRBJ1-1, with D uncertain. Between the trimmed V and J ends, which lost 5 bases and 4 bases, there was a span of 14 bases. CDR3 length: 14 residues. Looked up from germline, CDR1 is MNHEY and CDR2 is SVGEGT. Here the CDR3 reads CASSQNGLFTEAFF. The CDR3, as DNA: TGTGCCAGCAGTCAGAATGGGTTGTTCACTGAAGCTTTCTTT.

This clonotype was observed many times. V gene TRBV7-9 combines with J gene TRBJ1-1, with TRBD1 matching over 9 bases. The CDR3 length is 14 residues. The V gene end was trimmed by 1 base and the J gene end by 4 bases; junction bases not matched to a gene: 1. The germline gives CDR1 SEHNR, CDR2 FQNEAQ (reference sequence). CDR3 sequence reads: CASSLGDRATEAFF. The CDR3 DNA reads TGTGCCAGCAGCTTAGGGGACAGGGCCACTGAAGCTTTCTTT.

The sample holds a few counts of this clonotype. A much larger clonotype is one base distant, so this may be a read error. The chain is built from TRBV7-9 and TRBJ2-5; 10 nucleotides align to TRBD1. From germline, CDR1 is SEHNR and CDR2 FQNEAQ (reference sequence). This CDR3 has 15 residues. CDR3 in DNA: TGTACCAGCAGCGAGGGACAGGGGATCCAAGAGACCCAGTACTTC. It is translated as CTSSEGQGIQETQYF.

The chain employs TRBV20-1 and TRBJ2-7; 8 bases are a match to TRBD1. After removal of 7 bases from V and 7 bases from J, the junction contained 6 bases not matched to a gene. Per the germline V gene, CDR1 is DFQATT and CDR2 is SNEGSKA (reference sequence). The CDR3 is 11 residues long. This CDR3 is CSGGTGYEQYF. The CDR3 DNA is TGCAGTGGCGGGACAGGCTATGAGCAGTACTTC.

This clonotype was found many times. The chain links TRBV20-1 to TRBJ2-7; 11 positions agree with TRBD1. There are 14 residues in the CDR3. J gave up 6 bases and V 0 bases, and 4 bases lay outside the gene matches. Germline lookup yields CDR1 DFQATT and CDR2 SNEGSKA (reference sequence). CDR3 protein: CSARESGQGGEQYF. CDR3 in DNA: TGCAGTGCTAGAGAGTCGGGACAGGGGGGCGAGCAGTACTTC.

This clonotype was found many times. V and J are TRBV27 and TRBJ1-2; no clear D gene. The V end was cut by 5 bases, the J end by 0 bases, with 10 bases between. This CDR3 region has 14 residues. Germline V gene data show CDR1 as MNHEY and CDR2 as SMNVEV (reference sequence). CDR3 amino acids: CASSPANTNYGYTF. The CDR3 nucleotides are TGTGCCAGCAGTCCCGCGAACACTAACTATGGCTACACCTTC.

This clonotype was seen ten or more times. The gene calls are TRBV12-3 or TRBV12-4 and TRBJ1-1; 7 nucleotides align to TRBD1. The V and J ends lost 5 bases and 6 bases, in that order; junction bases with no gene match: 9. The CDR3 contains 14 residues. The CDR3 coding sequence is TGTGCCAGCAGTCATACAGGGGACCCCCCTGAAGCTTTCTTT. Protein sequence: CASSHTGDPPEAFF.

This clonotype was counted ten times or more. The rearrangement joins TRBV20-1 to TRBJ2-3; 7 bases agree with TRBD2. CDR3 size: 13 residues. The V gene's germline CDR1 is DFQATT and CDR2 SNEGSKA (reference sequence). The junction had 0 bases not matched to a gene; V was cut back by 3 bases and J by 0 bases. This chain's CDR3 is CSARGGSTDTQYF. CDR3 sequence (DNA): TGCAGTGCTAGGGGAGGGAGCACAGATACGCAGTATTTT.

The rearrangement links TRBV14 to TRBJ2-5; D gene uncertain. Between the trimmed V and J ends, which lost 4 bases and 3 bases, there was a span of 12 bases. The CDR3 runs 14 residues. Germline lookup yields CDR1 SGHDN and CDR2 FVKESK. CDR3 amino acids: CASSRTANKETQYF. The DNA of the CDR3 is TGTGCCAGCAGCCGGACCGCGAATAAAGAGACCCAGTACTTC.

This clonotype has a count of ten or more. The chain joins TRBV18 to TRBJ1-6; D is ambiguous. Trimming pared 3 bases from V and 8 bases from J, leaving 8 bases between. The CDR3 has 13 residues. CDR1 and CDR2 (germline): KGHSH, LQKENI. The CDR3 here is CASSPTTDSPLHF. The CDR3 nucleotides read TGTGCCAGCTCACCTACGACGGATTCACCCCTCCACTTT.

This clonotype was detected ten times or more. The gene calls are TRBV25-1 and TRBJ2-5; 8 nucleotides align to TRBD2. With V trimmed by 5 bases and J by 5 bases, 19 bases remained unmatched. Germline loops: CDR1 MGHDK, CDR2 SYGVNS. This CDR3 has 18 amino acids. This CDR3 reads CASSLGGTVGLAAETQYF. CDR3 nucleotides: TGTGCCAGCAGTCTGGGAGGTACAGTCGGACTAGCAGCCGAGACCCAGTACTTC.

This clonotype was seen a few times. DNA of the CDR3: TGTGCCAGCAGCTTAGGCGTGGGAGGGAACACTGAAGCTTTCTTT. Translating gives CASSLGVGGNTEAFF. V and J are TRBV7-6 and TRBJ1-1; unclear D gene. This CDR3 contains 15 residues. In germline, CDR1 is SGHVS, CDR2 FNYEAQ. V lost 1 base to trimming and J lost 1 base, with 10 bases between them. Filled out from reference TRBV7-6 and TRBJ1-1, the complete variable domain reads GAGVSQSPRYKVTKRGQDVALRCDPISGHVSLYWYRQALGQGPEFLTYFNYEAQQDKSGLPNDRFSAERPEGSISTLTIQRTEQRDSAMYRCASSLGVGGNTEAFFGQGTRLTVV.

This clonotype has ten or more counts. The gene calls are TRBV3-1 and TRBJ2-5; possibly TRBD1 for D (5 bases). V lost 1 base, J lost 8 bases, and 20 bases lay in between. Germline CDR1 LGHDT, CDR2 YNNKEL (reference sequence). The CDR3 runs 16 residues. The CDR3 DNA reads TGTGCCAGCAGCCAAGGAGATCAGGGCCCCTGGAGAACCCAGTACTTC. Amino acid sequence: CASSQGDQGPWRTQYF.

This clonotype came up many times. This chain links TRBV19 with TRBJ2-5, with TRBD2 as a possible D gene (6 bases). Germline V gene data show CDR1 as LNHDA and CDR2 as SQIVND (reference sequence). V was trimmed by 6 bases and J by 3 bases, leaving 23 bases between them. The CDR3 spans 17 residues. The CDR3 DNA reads TGTGCCAGTAGCAAGGAGGGACTTCGGGATTCGAAAGAGACCCAGTACTTC. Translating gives CASSKEGLRDSKETQYF. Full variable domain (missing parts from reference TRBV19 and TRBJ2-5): DGGITQSPKYLFRKEGQNVTLSCEQNLNHDAMYWYRQDPGQGLRLIYYSQIVNDFQKGDIAEGYSVSREKKESFPLTVTSAQKNPTAFYLCASSKEGLRDSKETQYFGPGTRLLVL.

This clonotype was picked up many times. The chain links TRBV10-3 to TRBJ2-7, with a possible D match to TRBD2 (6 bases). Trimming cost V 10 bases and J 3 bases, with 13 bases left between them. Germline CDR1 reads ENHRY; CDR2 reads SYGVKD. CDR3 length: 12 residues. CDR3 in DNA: TGTGCCACTTCTAGCGCCTACTACGAGCAGTACTTC. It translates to CATSSAYYEQYF.

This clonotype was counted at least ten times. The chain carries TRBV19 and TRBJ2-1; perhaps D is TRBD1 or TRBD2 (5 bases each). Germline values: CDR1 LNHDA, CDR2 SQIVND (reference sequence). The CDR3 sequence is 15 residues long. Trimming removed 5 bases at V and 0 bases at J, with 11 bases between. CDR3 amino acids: CASSFEGSSYNEQFF. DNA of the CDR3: TGTGCCAGTAGTTTTGAGGGGAGCTCCTACAATGAGCAGTTCTTC.

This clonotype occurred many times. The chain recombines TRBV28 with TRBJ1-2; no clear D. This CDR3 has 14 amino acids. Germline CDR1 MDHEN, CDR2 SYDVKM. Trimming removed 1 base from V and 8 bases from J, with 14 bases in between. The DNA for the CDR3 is TGTGCCAGCAGTTTATTCGCAGGCTATCACGGCTACACCTTC. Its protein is CASSLFAGYHGYTF.